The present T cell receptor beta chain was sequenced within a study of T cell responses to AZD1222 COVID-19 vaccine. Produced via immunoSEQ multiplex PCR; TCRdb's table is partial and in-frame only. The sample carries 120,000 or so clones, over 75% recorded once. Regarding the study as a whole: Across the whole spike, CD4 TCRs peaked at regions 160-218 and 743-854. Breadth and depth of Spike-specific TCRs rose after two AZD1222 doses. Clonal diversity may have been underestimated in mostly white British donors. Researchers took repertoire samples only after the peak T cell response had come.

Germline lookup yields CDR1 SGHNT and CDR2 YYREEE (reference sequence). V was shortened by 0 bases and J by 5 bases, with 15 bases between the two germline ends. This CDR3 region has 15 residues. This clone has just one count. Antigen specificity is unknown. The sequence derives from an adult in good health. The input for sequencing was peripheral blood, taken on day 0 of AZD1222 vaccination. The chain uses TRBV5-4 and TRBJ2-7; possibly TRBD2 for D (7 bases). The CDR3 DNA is TGTGCCAGCAGCTTGGCGGGGGGCGGTAAGCACGAGCAGTACTTC. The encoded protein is CASSLAGGGKHEQYF.